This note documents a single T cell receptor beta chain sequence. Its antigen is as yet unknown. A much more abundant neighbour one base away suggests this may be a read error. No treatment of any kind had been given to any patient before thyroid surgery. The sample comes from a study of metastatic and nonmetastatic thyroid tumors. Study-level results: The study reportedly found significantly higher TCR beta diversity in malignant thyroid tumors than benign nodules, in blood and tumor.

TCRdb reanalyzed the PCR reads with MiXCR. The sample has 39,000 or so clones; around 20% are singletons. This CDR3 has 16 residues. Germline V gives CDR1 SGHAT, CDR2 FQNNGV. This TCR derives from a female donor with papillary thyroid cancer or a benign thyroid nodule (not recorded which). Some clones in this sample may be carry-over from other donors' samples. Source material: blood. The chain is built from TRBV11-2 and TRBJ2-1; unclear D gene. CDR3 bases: TGTGCCAGCAGCTTAGAAAGGTCTCCCTCACTGAATGGGCAGTTCTTC. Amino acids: CASSLERSPSLNGQFF.